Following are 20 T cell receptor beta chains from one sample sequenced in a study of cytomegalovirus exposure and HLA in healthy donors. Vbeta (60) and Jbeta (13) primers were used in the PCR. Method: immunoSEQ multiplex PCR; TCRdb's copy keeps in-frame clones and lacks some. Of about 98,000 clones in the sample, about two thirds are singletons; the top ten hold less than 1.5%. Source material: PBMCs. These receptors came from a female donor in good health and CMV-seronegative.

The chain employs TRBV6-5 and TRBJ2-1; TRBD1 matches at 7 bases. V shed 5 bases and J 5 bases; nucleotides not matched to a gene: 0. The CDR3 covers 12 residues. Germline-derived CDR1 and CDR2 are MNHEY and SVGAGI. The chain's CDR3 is CASSQGDNEQFF. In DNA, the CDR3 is TGTGCCAGCAGTCAGGGGGACAATGAGCAGTTCTTC.

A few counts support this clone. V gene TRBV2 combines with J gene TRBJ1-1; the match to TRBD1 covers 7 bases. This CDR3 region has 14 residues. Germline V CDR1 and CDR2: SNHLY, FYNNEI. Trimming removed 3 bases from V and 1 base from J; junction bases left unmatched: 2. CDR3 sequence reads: CASSDRTGNTEAFF. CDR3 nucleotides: TGTGCCAGCAGTGATAGGACAGGGAACACTGAAGCTTTCTTT.

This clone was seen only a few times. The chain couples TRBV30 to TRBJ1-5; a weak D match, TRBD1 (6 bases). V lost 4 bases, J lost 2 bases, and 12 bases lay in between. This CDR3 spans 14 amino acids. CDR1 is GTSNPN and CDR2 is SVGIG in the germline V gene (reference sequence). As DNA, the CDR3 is TGTGCCTGGAACGTACAGGGTGGCAATCAGCCCCAGCATTTT. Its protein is CAWNVQGGNQPQHF.

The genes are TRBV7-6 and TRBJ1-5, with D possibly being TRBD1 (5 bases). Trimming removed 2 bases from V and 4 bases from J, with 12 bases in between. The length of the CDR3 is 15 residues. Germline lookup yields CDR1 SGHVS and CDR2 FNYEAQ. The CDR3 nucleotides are TGTGCCAGCAGCTTATCATCAGGGCTTAATCAGCCCCAGCATTTT. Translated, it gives CASSLSSGLNQPQHF.

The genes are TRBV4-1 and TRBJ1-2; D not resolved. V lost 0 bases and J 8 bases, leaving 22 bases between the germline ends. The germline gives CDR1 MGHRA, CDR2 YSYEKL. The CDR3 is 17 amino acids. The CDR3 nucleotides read TGCGCCAGCAGCCAAGAAGGAGCCCTGCGGGGAACGCGGGGCTACACCTTC. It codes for CASSQEGALRGTRGYTF.

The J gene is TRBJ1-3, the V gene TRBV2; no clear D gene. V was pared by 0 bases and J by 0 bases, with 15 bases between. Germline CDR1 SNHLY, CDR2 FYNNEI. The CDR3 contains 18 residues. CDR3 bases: TGTGCCAGCAGTGAAGCGCTCGGCAGGTCGAACTCTGGAAACACCATATATTTT. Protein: CASSEALGRSNSGNTIYF.

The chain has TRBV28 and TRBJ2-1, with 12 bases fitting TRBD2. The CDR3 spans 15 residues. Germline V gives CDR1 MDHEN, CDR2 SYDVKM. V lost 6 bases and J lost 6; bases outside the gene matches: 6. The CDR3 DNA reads TGTGCCAGCAGCACACTAGCGGGAGGCCTCAATGAGCAGTTCTTC. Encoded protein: CASSTLAGGLNEQFF.

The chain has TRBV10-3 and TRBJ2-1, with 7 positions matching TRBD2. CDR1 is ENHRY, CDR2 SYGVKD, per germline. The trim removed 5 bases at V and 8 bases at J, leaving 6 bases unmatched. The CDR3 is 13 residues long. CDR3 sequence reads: CAISSTSYDEQFF. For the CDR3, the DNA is TGTGCCATCAGTTCGACTAGCTATGATGAGCAGTTCTTC.

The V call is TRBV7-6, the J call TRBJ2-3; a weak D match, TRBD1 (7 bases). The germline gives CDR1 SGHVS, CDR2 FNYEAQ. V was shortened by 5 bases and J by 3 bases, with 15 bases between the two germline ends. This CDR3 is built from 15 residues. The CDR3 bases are TGTGCCAGCAGCCCAGGGGGGCCCAAGACAGATACGCAGTATTTT. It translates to CASSPGGPKTDTQYF. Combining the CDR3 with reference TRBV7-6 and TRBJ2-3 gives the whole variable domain GAGVSQSPRYKVTKRGQDVALRCDPISGHVSLYWYRQALGQGPEFLTYFNYEAQQDKSGLPNDRFSAERPEGSISTLTIQRTEQRDSAMYRCASSPGGPKTDTQYFGPGTRLTVL.

The CDR3 loop reads CASKGTSANTDTQYF. The DNA for the CDR3 is TGTGCCAGCAAGGGAACTAGTGCGAATACAGATACGCAGTATTTT. V usage is TRBV2 and J usage is TRBJ2-3, with D possibly matching TRBD2 (5 bases). The CDR3 sequence is 15 residues long. The V end was cut by 7 bases, the J end by 3 bases, with 17 bases between. The V gene's germline CDR1 is SNHLY and CDR2 FYNNEI.

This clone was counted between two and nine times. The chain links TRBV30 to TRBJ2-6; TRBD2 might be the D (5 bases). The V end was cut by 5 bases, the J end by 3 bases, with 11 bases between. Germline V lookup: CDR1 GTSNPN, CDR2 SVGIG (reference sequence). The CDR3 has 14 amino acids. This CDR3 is CAWAPAGGANVLTF. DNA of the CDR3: TGTGCCTGGGCCCCGGCGGGTGGGGCCAACGTCCTGACTTTC.

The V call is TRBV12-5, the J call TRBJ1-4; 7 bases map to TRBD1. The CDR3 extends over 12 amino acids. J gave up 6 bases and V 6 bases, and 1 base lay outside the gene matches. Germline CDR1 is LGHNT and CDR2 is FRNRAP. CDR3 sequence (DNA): TGTGCTAGTGGCGGGACAGATGAAAAACTGTTTTTT. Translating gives CASGGTDEKLFF.

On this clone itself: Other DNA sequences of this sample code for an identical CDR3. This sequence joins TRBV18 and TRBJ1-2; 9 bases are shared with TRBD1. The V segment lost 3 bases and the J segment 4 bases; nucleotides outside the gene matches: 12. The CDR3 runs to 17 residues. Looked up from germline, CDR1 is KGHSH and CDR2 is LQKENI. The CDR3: CASSPQGQGLYLYGYTF. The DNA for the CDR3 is TGTGCCAGCTCACCGCAGGGACAGGGCCTCTATCTCTATGGCTACACCTTC. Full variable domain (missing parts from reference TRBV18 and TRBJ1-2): NAGVMQNPRHLVRRRGQEARLRCSPMKGHSHVYWYRQLPEEGLKFMVYLQKENIIDESGMPKERFSAEFPKEGPSILRIQQVVRGDSAAYFCASSPQGQGLYLYGYTFGSGTRLTVV.

CDR3 DNA sequence: TGTGCCAGCGGCCGAAGCGGGGGGGCGGGCGGGGAGCTGTTTTTT. It codes for CASGRSGGAGGELFF. The rearrangement joins TRBV5-4 to TRBJ2-2; 10 bases are a match to TRBD2. The CDR3 sequence is 15 residues long. CDR1 is SGHNT, CDR2 YYREEE, per germline (reference sequence). V was pared by 7 bases and J by 7 bases, with 10 bases of the junction left unmatched.

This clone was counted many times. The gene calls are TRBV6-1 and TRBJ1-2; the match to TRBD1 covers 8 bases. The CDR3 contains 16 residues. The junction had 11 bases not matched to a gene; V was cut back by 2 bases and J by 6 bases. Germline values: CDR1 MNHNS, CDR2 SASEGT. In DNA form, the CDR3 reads TGTGCCAGCAGTGAATTGGTTGACAGGGGATTGGATGGCTACACCTTC. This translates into CASSELVDRGLDGYTF.

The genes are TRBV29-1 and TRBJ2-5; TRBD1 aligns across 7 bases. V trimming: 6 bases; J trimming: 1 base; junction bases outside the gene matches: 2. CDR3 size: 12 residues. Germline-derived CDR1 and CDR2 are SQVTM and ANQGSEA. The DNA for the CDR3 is TGCAGCGTGGGGACAGTCCAAGAGACCCAGTACTTC. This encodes CSVGTVQETQYF.

The CDR3, as DNA: TGTGCCAGCAGAAAGGGACAGCCAAACTTCTATGGCTACACCTTC. Translating gives CASRKGQPNFYGYTF. The J gene is TRBJ1-2, the V gene TRBV5-4, with 7 bases fitting TRBD1. This CDR3 contains 15 residues. Germline V CDR1 and CDR2: SGHNT, YYREEE (reference sequence). V trimming: 5 bases; J trimming: 4 bases; junction bases outside the gene matches: 11.

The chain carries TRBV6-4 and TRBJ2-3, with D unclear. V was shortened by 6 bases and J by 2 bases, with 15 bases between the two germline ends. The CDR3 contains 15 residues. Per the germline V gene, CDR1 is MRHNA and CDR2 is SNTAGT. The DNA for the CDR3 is TGTGCCAGCAGCCCCGGTCAAGAGGTCACAGATACGCAGTATTTT. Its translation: CASSPGQEVTDTQYF.

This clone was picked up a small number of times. As DNA, the CDR3 is TGTGCTAGTGGTTTGGGAGAGGGGGTTCAGCCCCAGCATTTT. Protein sequence: CASGLGEGVQPQHF. The chain recombines TRBV12-5 with TRBJ1-5, with a tentative D call TRBD1 (6 bases). The CDR3 has 14 residues. Germline V gene lookup returns CDR1 LGHNT and CDR2 FRNRAP. The V end lost 1 base, the J end lost 6 bases, and 10 bases lay between the germline ends.

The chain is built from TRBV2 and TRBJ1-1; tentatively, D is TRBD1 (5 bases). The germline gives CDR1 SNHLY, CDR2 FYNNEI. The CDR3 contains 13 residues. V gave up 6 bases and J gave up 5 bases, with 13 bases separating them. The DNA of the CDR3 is TGTGCCAGCAGGCGGGACGCGGGAACTGAAGCTTTCTTT. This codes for CASRRDAGTEAFF.